This TCR beta chain was sequenced during a study of control samples from healthy donors and cancer patients. Losses at the gene ends were 6 bases for V and 10 bases for J; bases not matched to a gene: 9. Germline CDR1 SNHLY, CDR2 FYNNEI. The CDR3 is made up of 14 amino acids. Sequencing was performed with immunoSEQ multiplex PCR; in TCRdb, only in-frame clones are kept and a portion is missing. The repertoire includes around 200,000 clones, about 94% of them detected once, and approximately 1.5% sits in the top ten. The V gene is TRBV2, the J gene TRBJ1-6; 7 nucleotides match TRBD1. Sequencing was done on a sample of blood. This clonotype originated in a man aged 50-60 years in good health. CDR3 coding DNA: TGTGCCAGCAGCCTGACAGGGCAGGGGTCACCCCTCCACTTT. Translating it yields CASSLTGQGSPLHF.